Shown below are 21 T cell receptor beta chains from a single sample sequenced in a study of Tregs in tolerant kidney transplant recipients. The repertoire was sequenced with immunoSEQ multiplex PCR; TCRdb's copy has only in-frame clones and lacks some. The profile shows approximately 30,000 clones, 70% to 85% of them singletons. Their antigens remain unidentified. Sample: Tregs from blood cultured with allogeneic cells. The receptors derive from a human donor in good health.

This clone is labeled as medium-sized. CDR3 nucleotides: TGTGCCAGTAGTCTCTCGGGCGCCGATCAGCCCCAGCATTTT. Translation gives CASSLSGADQPQHF. This chain joins TRBV19 and TRBJ1-5; no clear D gene. The CDR3 has 14 residues. The V end lost 5 bases, the J end lost 5 bases, and 13 bases lay between the germline ends. Germline CDR1 LNHDA, CDR2 SQIVND (reference sequence).

The gene calls are TRBV6-5 and TRBJ2-7; the D gene is possibly TRBD1 (7 bases). The CDR3 consists of 14 residues. V was pared by 6 bases and J by 2 bases, with 14 bases between. Per germline, CDR1 MNHEY and CDR2 SVGAGI. In nucleotides, the CDR3 is TGTGCCAGCAGGCGGGGCCAGGGGGCCTACGAGCAGTACTTC. Encoded protein: CASRRGQGAYEQYF.

The chain couples TRBV2 to TRBJ1-5; D is undetermined. CDR3 length equals 16 residues. Germline V gene data show CDR1 as SNHLY and CDR2 as FYNNEI. The V gene lost 6 bases and the J gene lost 6 bases, with 21 bases spanning the gap. CDR3: CASSAKPGRGSQPQHF. The CDR3 DNA reads as TGTGCCAGCAGCGCCAAACCGGGCCGAGGGAGTCAGCCCCAGCATTTT.

The gene calls are TRBV5-1 and TRBJ1-1; D remains ambiguous. The CDR3 runs to 17 residues. The V gene's germline CDR1 is SGHRS and CDR2 YFSETQ. V was shortened by 4 bases and J by 0 bases, with 19 bases between the two germline ends. The CDR3 spells CASSPAIPQILNTEAFF. In DNA, the CDR3 is TGCGCCAGCAGCCCCGCCATCCCACAGATCCTGAACACTGAAGCTTTCTTT.

In the case of this clone: Other DNA sequences in the same sample also yield this CDR3. The CDR3 DNA follows: TGTGCCAGCAGCTCAACGGGCGAACAGCCCCAGCATTTT. It encodes CASSSTGEQPQHF. The gene calls are TRBV5-6 and TRBJ1-5, with no clear D. The CDR3 extends over 13 amino acids. Germline CDR1 reads SGHDT; CDR2 reads YYEEEE. With 3 bases removed from V and 7 bases from J, the gap between germline ends came to 11 bases.

The chain combines TRBV18 with TRBJ2-7, with 9 bases that match TRBD1. The germline V gene has CDR1 KGHSH and CDR2 LQKENI. With 3 bases clipped from V and 5 bases from J, the junction kept 5 bases outside the gene matches. The CDR3 covers 14 residues. Written as DNA, the CDR3 is TGTGCCAGCTCACCGGGACAGGGTACCCACGAGCAGTACTTC. Its protein is CASSPGQGTHEQYF. Using reference TRBV18 and TRBJ2-7 for the parts outside the CDR3, the full variable domain is NAGVMQNPRHLVRRRGQEARLRCSPMKGHSHVYWYRQLPEEGLKFMVYLQKENIIDESGMPKERFSAEFPKEGPSILRIQQVVRGDSAAYFCASSPGQGTHEQYFGPGTRLTVT.

This clone occurred once. The chain couples TRBV15 to TRBJ1-1; 7 bases are shared with TRBD1. CDR1 and CDR2 from the germline V gene are LNHNV and YYDKDF (reference sequence). This CDR3 region has 13 residues. The J segment lost 7 bases and the V segment lost 1 base, leaving 3 bases of the junction unmatched. CDR3 nucleotide sequence: TGTGCCACCAGCAGAGGGGCAGGGGGTGAAGCTTTCTTT. This encodes CATSRGAGGEAFF.

The chain recombines TRBV6-5 with TRBJ1-2; 7 bases align to TRBD1. After removal of 5 bases from V and 4 bases from J, the junction contained 7 bases not matched to a gene. The germline V gene encodes CDR1 MNHEY and CDR2 SVGAGI. CDR3 size: 14 residues. This CDR3 is CASSVEGGRYGYTF. CDR3 DNA: TGTGCCAGCAGTGTCGAAGGGGGCCGCTATGGCTACACCTTC.

This sequence joins TRBV9 and TRBJ2-5; D gene ambiguous. This CDR3 spans 13 amino acids. The V gene's germline CDR1 is SGDLS and CDR2 YYNGEE. V dropped 0 bases and J dropped 0 bases, with 3 bases sitting between them. CDR3 nucleotides: TGTGCCAGCAGCGTAGGGGACCAAGAGACCCAGTACTTC. Translating gives CASSVGDQETQYF.

The J gene is TRBJ1-1, the V gene TRBV11-3, with 8 bases matching TRBD1. This CDR3 has 16 amino acids. V was pared by 1 base and J by 5 bases, with 9 bases of the junction left unmatched. Germline CDR1 and CDR2: SGHNT and YENEEA. CDR3 residues: CASSLAPQGARTEAFF. The CDR3 bases are TGTGCCAGCAGCTTAGCGCCCCAGGGGGCTCGGACTGAAGCTTTCTTT.

This chain uses TRBV6-5 with TRBJ2-7; D uncertain. The germline V gene has CDR1 MNHEY and CDR2 SVGAGI. The CDR3 sequence is 15 residues long. The germline V and J ends were trimmed by 2 bases and 6 bases, with 17 bases remaining between them. In DNA, the CDR3 is TGTGCCAGCAGTTACGTAACAACCTGGGTCGGCGAGCAGTACTTC. It specifies CASSYVTTWVGEQYF.

This chain uses TRBV7-9 with TRBJ2-7; 8 nucleotides align to TRBD1. The germline gives CDR1 SEHNR, CDR2 FQNEAQ (reference sequence). The CDR3 consists of 15 residues. Unmatched junction bases numbered 8, after V lost 3 bases and J lost 4 bases. CDR3 in DNA: TGTGCCAGCAGCTTTCCAGGGGGCCGAAGTTACGAGCAGTACTTC. Translation: CASSFPGGRSYEQYF.

This chain connects TRBV10-3 to TRBJ2-2; TRBD2 matches at 11 bases. V dropped 8 bases and J dropped 4; count of bases not matched to a gene: 6. Looked up from germline, CDR1 is ENHRY and CDR2 is SYGVKD. This CDR3 spans 15 amino acids. This chain's CDR3 is CAIQIGTSGTGELFF. In nucleotides, the CDR3 is TGTGCCATCCAGATAGGGACTAGCGGCACCGGGGAGCTGTTTTTT.

This clone was counted a few times. CDR3 region: CASSPRGATGELFF. CDR3 bases: TGCGCCAGCAGCCCTCGGGGAGCAACCGGGGAGCTGTTTTTT. This chain uses TRBV5-1 with TRBJ2-2; the D gene is possibly TRBD2 (5 bases). The CDR3 extends over 14 amino acids. V was pared by 4 bases and J by 5 bases, with 12 bases between. Germline CDR1 SGHRS, CDR2 YFSETQ.

This clone was counted once. This chain uses TRBV27 with TRBJ2-1; 8 bases fit TRBD1. The V gene's germline CDR1 is MNHEY and CDR2 SMNVEV (reference sequence). The CDR3 contains 16 residues. The ends lost 2 bases at V and 1 base at J; junction bases unmatched: 4. The CDR3 DNA follows: TGTGCCAGCAGTTTAGTTGACAGGGGTTCCTACAATGAGCAGTTCTTC. This sequence encodes CASSLVDRGSYNEQFF.

The V and J genes are TRBV7-3 and TRBJ1-2; D is unresolved. Trimming took off 1 base at V and 4 bases at J, with 13 bases between the two ends. The V gene's germline CDR1 is SGHTA and CDR2 FQGTGA. The CDR3 covers 15 residues. The CDR3 is CASSLKAGSIYGYTF. The CDR3 DNA is TGTGCCAGCAGCTTAAAGGCGGGATCCATCTATGGCTACACCTTC. The full variable domain, in which reference TRBV7-3 and TRBJ1-2 provide the parts outside the CDR3, is GAGVSQTPSNKVTEKGKYVELRCDPISGHTALYWYRQSLGQGPEFLIYFQGTGAADDSGLPNDRFFAVRPEGSVSTLKIQRTERGDSAVYLCASSLKAGSIYGYTFGSGTRLTVV.

The chain employs TRBV18 and TRBJ2-2; 7 bases agree with TRBD2. The CDR3 covers 16 residues. V lost 1 base to trimming and J lost 7 bases; unmatched junction nucleotides: 9. In germline, CDR1 is KGHSH, CDR2 LQKENI. The CDR3 loop reads CASSPRLADLVGELFF. CDR3 DNA sequence: TGTGCCAGCTCACCACGGCTAGCGGATCTAGTCGGGGAGCTGTTTTTT.

With regard to this clone: Within the sample, other DNA sequences also encode this same CDR3. The rearrangement links TRBV15 to TRBJ2-3; unclear D gene. Germline lookup yields CDR1 LNHNV and CDR2 YYDKDF (reference sequence). V lost 5 bases and J lost 2, with 8 bases in between. The CDR3 is 13 residues long. Here the CDR3 reads CATSVYHTDTQYF. Written as DNA, the CDR3 is TGTGCCACCAGCGTCTATCACACAGATACGCAGTATTTT. The full variable domain, with the rest looked up from reference TRBV15 and TRBJ2-3, is DAMVIQNPRYQVTQFGKPVTLSCSQTLNHNVMYWYQQKSSQAPKLLFHYYDKDFNNEADTPDNFQSRRPNTSFCFLDIRSPGLGDTAMYLCATSVYHTDTQYFGPGTRLTVL.

This chain uses TRBV10-3 with TRBJ1-2; D is uncertain. This CDR3 region has 13 residues. Per the germline V gene, CDR1 is ENHRY and CDR2 is SYGVKD. V was shortened by 8 bases and J by 10 bases, with 20 bases between the two germline ends. The DNA for the CDR3 is TGTGCCATCCTTCCAACCCAACGGGGAACCTACACCTTC. Its translation is CAILPTQRGTYTF.

The chain couples TRBV7-3 to TRBJ2-2; TRBD1 agrees at 8 bases. The V segment lost 11 bases and the J segment 7 bases; nucleotides outside the gene matches: 12. CDR3 size: 14 residues. Germline CDR1 SGHTA, CDR2 FQGTGA. The CDR3 loop reads CASQGQGALGELFF. CDR3 bases: TGTGCCTCCCAGGGGCAGGGGGCTCTCGGGGAGCTGTTTTTT.

CDR3 sequence (DNA): TGTGCCTGGAGTCCCAGGGGAATGATGGCCCAGCATTTT. Translated: CAWSPRGMMAQHF. The chain employs TRBV30 and TRBJ1-5, with a weak D call TRBD1 (6 bases). This CDR3 spans 13 amino acids. V gave up 2 bases and J gave up 11 bases, with 16 bases separating them. The germline V gene encodes CDR1 GTSNPN and CDR2 SVGIG (reference sequence).